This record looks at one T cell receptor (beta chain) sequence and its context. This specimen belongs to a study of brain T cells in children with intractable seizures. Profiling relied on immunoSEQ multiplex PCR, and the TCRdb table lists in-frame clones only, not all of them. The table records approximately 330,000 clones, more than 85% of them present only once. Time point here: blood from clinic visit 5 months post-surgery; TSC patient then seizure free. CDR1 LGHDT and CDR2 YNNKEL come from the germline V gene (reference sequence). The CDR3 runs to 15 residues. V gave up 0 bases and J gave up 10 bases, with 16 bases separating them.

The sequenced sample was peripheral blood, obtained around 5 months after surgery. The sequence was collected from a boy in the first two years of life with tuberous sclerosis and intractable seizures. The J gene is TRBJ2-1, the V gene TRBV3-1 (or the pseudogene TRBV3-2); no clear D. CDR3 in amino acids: CASSQDSGPPPEQFF. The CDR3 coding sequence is TGTGCCAGCAGCCAAGATTCCGGGCCGCCACCCGAGCAGTTCTTC.